This is a list of T cell receptor beta chains from one sample in a study of OX40 agonist ivuxolimab in advanced cancers. The table came from immunoSEQ multiplex PCR; TCRdb's copy has only in-frame clones and leaves some out. Among some 64,000 clones listed, roughly nine tenths were seen once. Sequences were derived from CD4+ or CD8+ T cells sorted from blood, sampled in a trial of the OX40 agonist ivuxolimab. These receptors all stem from an adult with an advanced solid tumor such as melanoma, head and neck, liver or kidney cancer. Both conserved end residues are part of each CDR3. The order of the fields is J gene, V gene, CDR3 length, CDR3 protein.

J: TRBJ1-1; V: TRBV6-6; length: 12; CDR3: CASRQANTEAFF
J: TRBJ1-1; V: TRBV30; length: 12; CDR3: CAWGGGAQGAFF
J: TRBJ1-4; V: TRBV7-7; length: 13; CDR3: CASGKQGGEKLFF
J: TRBJ2-1; V: TRBV5-6; length: 17; CDR3: CASSLRDRGLDGNEQFF
J: TRBJ2-1; V: TRBV29-1; length: 10; CDR3: CSVGFDVQFF
J: TRBJ2-3; V: TRBV1; length: 17; CDR3: CTSSQPQTGTKADTQYF
J: TRBJ2-7; V: TRBV19; length: 12; CDR3: CASSTPHYEQYF
J: TRBJ1-5; V: TRBV6-1; length: 15; CDR3: CASSTGQGLNQPQHF
J: TRBJ1-2; V: TRBV5-1; length: 13; CDR3: CASSLGQALGYTF
J: TRBJ1-2; V: TRBV9; length: 14; CDR3: CASSEGTGLYGYTF
J: TRBJ2-3; V: TRBV19; length: 17; CDR3: CASSLKGGAVPPDTQYF
J: TRBJ1-2; V: TRBV11-3; length: 14; CDR3: CASSLRQGSYGYTF
J: TRBJ2-1; V: TRBV13; length: 16; CDR3: CASSSHWTSGGNEQFF
J: TRBJ1-1; V: TRBV5-5; length: 13; CDR3: CASSNIENTEAFF
J: TRBJ2-1; V: TRBV4-1; length: 15; CDR3: CASSQDQGYYNEQFF
J: TRBJ1-5; V: TRBV10-3; length: 13; CDR3: CAISELLNQPQHF
J: TRBJ1-2; V: TRBV5-1; length: 13; CDR3: CASSLASNYGYTF
J: TRBJ2-7; V: TRBV7-9; length: 15; CDR3: CASSLEASGRWEQYF
J: TRBJ1-6; V: TRBV5-1; length: 18; CDR3: CASSLAGRLSSYNSPLHF
J: TRBJ2-7; V: TRBV6-5; length: 12; CDR3: CASSYSGGEQYF
J: TRBJ1-2; V: TRBV19; length: 16; CDR3: CASRKPGQPSGSRYTF
J: TRBJ2-5; V: TRBV18; length: 13; CDR3: CASCSGVWEDQYF
J: TRBJ2-1; V: TRBV7-6; length: 13; CDR3: CASSLIDSDEQFF
J: TRBJ2-3; V: TRBV11-2; length: 12; CDR3: CASSLNYDTQYF
J: TRBJ2-1; V: TRBV30; length: 13; CDR3: CAWSSGVIATQFF
J: TRBJ1-4; V: TRBV7-9; length: 17; CDR3: CASSGMGQAARKEKLFF
J: TRBJ1-4; V: TRBV15; length: 16; CDR3: CATSRDRTATNEKLFF
J: TRBJ2-5; V: TRBV11-2; length: 13; CDR3: CASSRDRVVTQYF
J: TRBJ1-1; V: TRBV6-6; length: 14; CDR3: CASSYSQGNTEAFF
J: TRBJ1-2; V: TRBV6-1; length: 13; CDR3: CASSENRMYGYTF
J: TRBJ1-4; V: TRBV6-6; length: 15; CDR3: CASSGRGTTNEKLFF
J: TRBJ2-7; V: TRBV28; length: 14; CDR3: CASSWARGGLEQYF
J: TRBJ1-5; V: TRBV6-1; length: 15; CDR3: CASSGRDLRNQPQHF
J: TRBJ1-2; V: TRBV7-3; length: 15; CDR3: CASSGEVRANYGYTF